The source of this T cell receptor beta chain is a study of blood T cell repertoires in COVID-19 (dated by TCRdb to about 2020). Looking at the study overall: Samples from collaborators originated in the United States, Italy and Spain and spanned both the acute and convalescent phases of COVID-19. The samples were drawn from two sources: the first 160 participants of the ongoing ImmuneRACE study, and some 1,300 subjects contributed by 6 global collaborators. A de-identified subject ID, COVID-19 status, age in years and sex were almost always included in the sample metadata. The repertoires were released in a freely available public database intended as a resource for research on the immune response to SARS-CoV-2. The material from the prospective study consisted of cDNA or gDNA derived from T cells, B-cell-depleted T cells, or PBMCs. Deeply sampled blood TCRbeta repertoires from subjects exposed to, actively infected with, or recovered from COVID-19 were included in the dataset. Where available, HLA class I and class II types were taken from metadata supplied by the sample provider and were not determined by assay-based typing. General study outcomes and caveats: The amount of clinical and demographic metadata varied by source and participant and was provided uncurated.

V was cut back by 7 bases and J by 0 bases, leaving a gap of 16 bases between them. Based on the germline V gene (reference sequence), the CDR1 and CDR2 sequences are LNHDA and SQIVND. The CDR3 covers 16 residues, taking in both the cysteine and the phenylalanine. Only the CDR3 region is kept as DNA, spanning 48 bases read in frame from base 1. In regard to this clone: The antigen it recognizes is unknown. No much larger clone exists at a distance of one base, and base qualities are not known.

The immunoSEQ Assay, a bias-controlled multiplex PCR, was used to amplify TCRbeta CDR3 regions from genomic DNA. In the paper's pipeline: Nucleated cell counts per sample were estimated from amplification of reference gene primers within the assay. To quantify the absolute abundance of each unique TCRbeta CDR3 rearrangement, sequence reads were collapsed and filtered. For each sample, productive Simpson clonality was calculated as the square root of Simpson's diversity index across productive rearrangements. The clones in this table, taken by TCRdb from immuneACCESS, are in-frame only. Not every clone is retained; where verified, under half of the shortfall comes from an unresolved V gene, and the cause of the rest is unknown. V, J and clone size are those of that table, while D and trimming were read from the DNA. The sample yields some 400,000 clones; 70% to 90% were counted once. Together, the top ten hold 10% of the sample.

One collaborating source in Seattle enrolled patients during active infection and followed them longitudinally through the course of disease. Each collaborating institution followed its own protocols to collect whole blood in K2EDTA tubes. For TCRbeta analysis, collaborators shipped samples as frozen whole blood, isolated PBMCs, or DNA extracted from either of those sample types. The sequence joins TRBV19 to TRBJ1-3; the D gene remains uncertain. The sample taken for sequencing was peripheral blood. The clonotype was recovered from a woman between 25 and 40 years old with COVID-19, enrolled during active disease. The DNA reads TGTGCCAGTATCCAACGTGGCCTAGACTCTGGAAACACCATATATTTT. It is translated as CASIQRGLDSGNTIYF.